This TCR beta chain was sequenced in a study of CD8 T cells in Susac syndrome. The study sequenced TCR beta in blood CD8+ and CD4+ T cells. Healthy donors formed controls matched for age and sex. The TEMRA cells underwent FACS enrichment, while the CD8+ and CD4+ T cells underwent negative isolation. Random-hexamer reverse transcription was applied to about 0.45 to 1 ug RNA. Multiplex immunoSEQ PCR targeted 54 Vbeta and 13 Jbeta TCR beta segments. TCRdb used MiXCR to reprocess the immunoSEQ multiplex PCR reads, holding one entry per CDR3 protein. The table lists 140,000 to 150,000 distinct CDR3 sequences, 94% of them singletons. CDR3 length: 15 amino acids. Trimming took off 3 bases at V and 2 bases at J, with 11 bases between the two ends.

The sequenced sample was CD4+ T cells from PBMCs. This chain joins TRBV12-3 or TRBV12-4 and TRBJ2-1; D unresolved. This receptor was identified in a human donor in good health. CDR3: CASSFGGRPYNEQFF. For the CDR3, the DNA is TGTGCCAGCAGTTTCGGCGGAAGACCCTACAATGAGCAGTTCTTC.